Included here is one TCR beta chain sequence, with context. The data originate from a study of blood T cell repertoires in COVID-19. Study-wide background: T cells, B-cell-depleted T cells, or PBMCs supplied cDNA or gDNA.

The CDR3 length is 14 residues. The V end lost 2 bases, the J end lost 3 bases, and 10 bases lay between the germline ends. CDR1 is LNHDA, CDR2 SQIVND, per germline (reference sequence). The authors' processing: Estimation of nucleated cell counts relied on the amplification of reference gene primers. Using immunoSEQ multiplex PCR, the repertoire was profiled, and TCRdb retains in-frame clones only, with some absent. V and J calls and clone size are copied from that table; D and trimming were computed from the DNA. Of some 270,000 clones in the sample, about 89% are singletons; the top ten hold about 1.7%.

Sample: peripheral blood. The origin of this receptor is an older woman who had recovered from COVID-19. The rearrangement joins TRBV19 to TRBJ1-1; D remains ambiguous. This chain's CDR3 is CASSINSLYTEAFF. The CDR3 DNA sequence: TGTGCCAGTAGTATAAACTCTTTGTACACTGAAGCTTTCTTT.